A selection of T cell receptor beta chains follows, all from one sample in a study of beta chain features in type 1 diabetes. Libraries were prepared by immunoSEQ multiplex PCR; TCRdb keeps only in-frame clonotypes and omits some of them. Of roughly 130,000 clones detected, nearly 9.5% appear once; the ten largest clones hold around 0.7%. The specimen was central memory CD4+ T cells from blood. Receptor source: a man younger than 35 in good health. The CDR3 runs from the conserved cysteine through the conserved F or W. The D gene is left open where the match is weak. The size field is filled for only some rows; it gives once, few, many or a size class.

d_gene	v_gene	abundance	j_gene	CDR3aa	CDR3nt
TRBD1	TRBV27	once	TRBJ1-5	CASSARQGFQPQHF	TGTGCCAGCAGTGCGCGACAGGGGTTTCAGCCCCAGCATTTT
.	TRBV30	.	TRBJ1-6	CAWRLAGAGTNSPLHF	TGTGCCTGGAGACTAGCCGGGGCCGGGACTAATTCACCCCTCCACTTT
TRBD1	TRBV10-3	.	TRBJ1-1	CATAQGTVDTEAFF	TGTGCCACGGCACAGGGGACGGTAGACACTGAAGCTTTCTTT
.	TRBV7-2	few	TRBJ2-6	CASSPTGGGANVLTF	TGTGCCAGCAGCCCCACCGGGGGTGGGGCCAACGTCCTGACTTTC
.	TRBV11-3	.	TRBJ2-1	CASSSGAYNEQFF	TGTGCCAGCAGCTCGGGAGCCTACAATGAGCAGTTCTTC
TRBD1	TRBV7-2	few	TRBJ2-1	CASSSLPGGDWNEQFF	TGTGCCAGCAGCTCCCTCCCAGGGGGAGACTGGAATGAGCAGTTCTTC
.	TRBV4-1	many	TRBJ1-6	CASSQDLSRLPLHF	TGCGCCAGCAGCCAAGATCTGTCCAGGTTACCCCTCCACTTT
TRBD2	TRBV5-4	.	TRBJ2-3	CASNHGGKDTQYF	TGTGCCAGCAACCACGGGGGGAAGGATACGCAGTATTTT
TRBD1	TRBV5-1	.	TRBJ1-5	CASRSGTDGQPQHF	TGCGCCAGCAGGTCCGGGACAGACGGTCAGCCCCAGCATTTT
TRBD1	TRBV7-2	.	TRBJ2-7	CASSPYKGAYEQYF	TGTGCCAGCAGCCCCTACAAGGGGGCGTACGAGCAGTACTTC
TRBD1	TRBV5-1	.	TRBJ2-5	CASSSGQGQETQYF	TGCGCCAGCAGCTCCGGACAGGGCCAAGAGACCCAGTACTTC
TRBD2	TRBV5-4	few	TRBJ2-7	CASSPLGAGEAYEQYF	TGTGCCAGCAGCCCTTTGGGAGCGGGGGAAGCCTACGAGCAGTACTTC
.	TRBV5-1	few	TRBJ2-7	CASSSGDGLKKIYEQYF	TGCGCCAGCAGCTCGGGGGACGGACTCAAAAAAATCTACGAGCAGTACTTC
.	TRBV5-5	.	TRBJ2-6	CASSLTFNSGANVLTF	TGTGCCAGCAGCTTGACATTTAACTCTGGGGCCAACGTCCTGACTTTC
.	TRBV10-1	few	TRBJ2-1	CASSKDSYNEQFF	TGCGCCAGCAGCAAAGACAGTTACAATGAGCAGTTCTTC
.	TRBV28	few	TRBJ2-1	CASSLRPSSPEDEQFF	TGTGCCAGCAGTTTGAGGCCGAGTAGCCCCGAGGATGAGCAGTTCTTC
TRBD1	TRBV7-2	few	TRBJ2-5	CASRKQGVIGETQYF	TGTGCCAGCAGAAAACAGGGGGTAATAGGGGAGACCCAGTACTTC
.	TRBV28	few	TRBJ2-7	CASTSAYEQYF	TGTGCCAGCACTTCGGCCTACGAGCAGTACTTC
TRBD1	TRBV2	.	TRBJ1-5	CASSDTGVLQHF	TGTGCCAGCTCGGACACAGGGGTTCTCCAGCATTTT
TRBD1	TRBV7-2	.	TRBJ1-5	CASSSLRDRGIGQPQHF	TGTGCCAGCAGCTCCCTCCGAGACAGGGGAATCGGACAGCCCCAGCATTTT
TRBD2	TRBV11-2	many	TRBJ2-1	CASSVGLANEQFF	TGTGCCAGCAGCGTGGGACTAGCTAATGAGCAGTTCTTC
TRBD1	TRBV25-1	few	TRBJ1-2	CASSPRGDRGRIDGYTF	TGTGCCAGCAGTCCGAGGGGGGACAGGGGGCGGATTGATGGCTACACCTTC
.	TRBV5-6	few	TRBJ1-4	CASSLVRSEGEKLFF	TGTGCCAGCAGCTTGGTGAGGTCCGAGGGTGAAAAACTGTTTTTT
.	TRBV2	.	TRBJ1-6	CASSEGGGNYNSPLHF	TGTGCCAGCAGTGAAGGTGGAGGGAACTATAATTCACCCCTCCACTTT
.	TRBV11-2	few	TRBJ2-2	CASSLDRAGELFF	TGTGCCAGCAGCTTAGACAGGGCCGGGGAGCTGTTTTTT
.	TRBV10-2	.	TRBJ1-5	CASSELEGSNQPQHF	TGCGCCAGCAGTGAGCTGGAGGGTTCAAATCAGCCCCAGCATTTT
.	TRBV29-1	.	TRBJ2-5	CSVDPSGVRETQYF	TGCAGCGTTGACCCTTCGGGGGTCCGGGAGACCCAGTACTTC
.	TRBV11-2	few	TRBJ2-7	CASRKGHSSYEQYF	TGTGCCAGCAGAAAAGGCCACAGCTCCTACGAGCAGTACTTC
TRBD1	TRBV4-2	.	TRBJ1-6	CASSQQTGNNSPLHF	TGTGCCAGCAGCCAACAGACAGGGAATAATTCACCCCTCCACTTT
TRBD2	TRBV7-2	.	TRBJ2-5	CASSPGGGETQYF	TGTGCCAGCAGTCCTGGCGGGGGGGAGACCCAGTACTTC
.	TRBV4-1	few	TRBJ1-6	CASSPTGEIYSPLHF	TGCGCCAGCAGCCCCACCGGGGAAATATACTCACCCCTCCACTTT
.	TRBV7-8	.	TRBJ2-7	CASSLGTNTYEQYF	TGTGCCAGCAGCTTAGGGACTAACACCTACGAGCAGTACTTC
.	TRBV27	once	TRBJ1-5	CASSLWGGGVEAPQHF	TGTGCCAGCAGTTTATGGGGGGGCGGAGTTGAGGCGCCCCAGCATTTT
.	TRBV7-2	few	TRBJ2-5	CASSLAQLGQTQYF	TGTGCCAGCAGCTTGGCACAGCTCGGTCAGACCCAGTACTTC
.	TRBV2	few	TRBJ1-5	CASSEGGAGQPQHF	TGTGCCAGCAGTGAGGGGGGGGCAGGTCAGCCCCAGCATTTT
.	TRBV6-1	once	TRBJ2-6	CASSPEGTGANVLTF	TGTGCCAGCAGCCCGGAGGGTACTGGGGCCAACGTCCTGACTTTC
TRBD1	TRBV30	many	TRBJ1-2	CAWSLQGQGDGYTF	TGTGCCTGGAGCCTCCAGGGACAGGGAGATGGCTACACCTTC
TRBD1	TRBV4-3	.	TRBJ1-2	CASSRLTGGDGYTF	TGCGCCAGCAGCCGATTGACAGGGGGCGATGGCTACACCTTC
TRBD2	TRBV2	.	TRBJ2-5	CASTHGLVGETQYF	TGTGCCAGCACGCACGGACTAGTGGGAGAGACCCAGTACTTC
TRBD1	TRBV2	many	TRBJ2-2	CASSRQGAETGELFF	TGTGCCAGCAGTCGACAGGGGGCAGAGACCGGGGAGCTGTTTTTT
TRBD1	TRBV7-2	.	TRBJ2-7	CASSLGTGSYEQYF	TGTGCCAGCAGCTTAGGGACAGGGTCCTACGAGCAGTACTTC
.	TRBV10-3	.	TRBJ1-5	CAISESGGAAQPQHF	TGTGCCATCAGTGAGTCGGGGGGGGCGGCTCAGCCCCAGCATTTT
TRBD1	TRBV7-9	few	TRBJ1-4	CASSFTGTGGEKLFF	TGTGCCAGCAGCTTTACCGGGACAGGGGGGGAAAAACTGTTTTTT
TRBD1	TRBV7-2	few	TRBJ2-5	CASSLQGVGETQYF	TGTGCCAGCAGTCTACAGGGGGTCGGAGAGACCCAGTACTTC
TRBD1	TRBV10-1	few	TRBJ2-7	CASSESGQSYEQYF	TGCGCCAGCAGTGAGTCGGGACAGTCCTACGAGCAGTACTTC
.	TRBV6-4	few	TRBJ2-2	CASSRTGTTGELFF	TGTGCCAGCAGTCGTACAGGGACCACCGGGGAGCTGTTTTTT